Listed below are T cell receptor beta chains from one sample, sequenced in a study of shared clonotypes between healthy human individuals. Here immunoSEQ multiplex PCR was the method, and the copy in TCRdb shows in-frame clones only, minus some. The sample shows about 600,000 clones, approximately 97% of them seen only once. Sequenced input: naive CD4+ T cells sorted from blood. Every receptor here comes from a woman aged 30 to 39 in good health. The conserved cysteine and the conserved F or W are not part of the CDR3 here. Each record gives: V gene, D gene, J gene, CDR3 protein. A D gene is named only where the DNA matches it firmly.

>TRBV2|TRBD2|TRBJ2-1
ALGTNHNEQF
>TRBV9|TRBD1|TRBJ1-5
ASSARTGAGQPQH
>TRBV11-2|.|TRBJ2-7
ASSLAARALSYEQY
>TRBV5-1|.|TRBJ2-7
ASSEGYEQY
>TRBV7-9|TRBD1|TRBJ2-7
ASSLDRGIDEQY
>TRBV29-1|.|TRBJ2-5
SAPGRGLETQY
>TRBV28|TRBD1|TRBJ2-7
ASRTSGGPEQY
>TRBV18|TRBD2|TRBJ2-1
ASSPPTSASYNEQF
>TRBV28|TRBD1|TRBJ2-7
ASSPTREGASSYEQY
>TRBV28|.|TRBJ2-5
ASSLPWLAETQY
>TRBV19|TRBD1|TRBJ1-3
ASIPDRVNTIY
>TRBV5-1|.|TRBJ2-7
ASSASYEQY
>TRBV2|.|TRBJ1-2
ASIANGYT
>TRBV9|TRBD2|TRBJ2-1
ASSSLLAGVGNEQF
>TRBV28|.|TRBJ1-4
ASSSPGGANEKLF